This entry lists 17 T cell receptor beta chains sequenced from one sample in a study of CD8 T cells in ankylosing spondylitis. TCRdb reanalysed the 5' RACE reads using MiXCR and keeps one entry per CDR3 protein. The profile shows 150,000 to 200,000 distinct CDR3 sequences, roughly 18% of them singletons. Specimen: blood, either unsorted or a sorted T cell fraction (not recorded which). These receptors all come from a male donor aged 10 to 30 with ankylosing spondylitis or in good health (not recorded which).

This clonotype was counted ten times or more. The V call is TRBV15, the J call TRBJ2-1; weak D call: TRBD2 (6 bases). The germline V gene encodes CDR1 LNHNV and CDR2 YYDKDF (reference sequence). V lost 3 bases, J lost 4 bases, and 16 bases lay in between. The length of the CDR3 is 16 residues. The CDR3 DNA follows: TGTGCCACCAGCAGGACATCAGCGGGCCCTTACAATGAGCAGTTCTTC. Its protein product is CATSRTSAGPYNEQFF.

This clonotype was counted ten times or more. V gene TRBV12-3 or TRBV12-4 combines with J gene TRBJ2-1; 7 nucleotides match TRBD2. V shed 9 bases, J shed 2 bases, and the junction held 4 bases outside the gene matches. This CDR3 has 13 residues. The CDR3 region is CASWSGAYNEQFF. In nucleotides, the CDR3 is TGTGCCAGTTGGAGCGGGGCCTACAATGAGCAGTTCTTC.

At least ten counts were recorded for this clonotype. The CDR3 nucleotides read TGTGCCAGCAGCGTAGAGGCTAGCAATACGCAGTATTTT. This translates into CASSVEASNTQYF. The chain links TRBV9 to TRBJ2-3; tentatively, D is TRBD2 (5 bases). V was trimmed by 0 bases and J by 7 bases, leaving 9 bases between them. CDR1 and CDR2 from the germline V gene are SGDLS and YYNGEE. The CDR3 has 13 residues.

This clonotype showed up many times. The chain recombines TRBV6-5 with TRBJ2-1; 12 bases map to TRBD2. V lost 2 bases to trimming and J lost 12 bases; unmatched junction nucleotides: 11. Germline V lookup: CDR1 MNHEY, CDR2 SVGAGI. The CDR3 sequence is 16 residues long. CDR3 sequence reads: CASSYGWSSGRAGQFF. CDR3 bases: TGTGCCAGCAGTTACGGGTGGTCTAGCGGGAGGGCCGGGCAGTTCTTC.

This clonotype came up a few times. CDR3 region: CASSLSSRMEQYF. CDR3 in DNA: TGTGCCAGCAGTCTATCCTCCCGGATGGAGCAGTACTTC. The gene calls are TRBV12-3 or TRBV12-4 and TRBJ2-7; D unclear. The CDR3 length is 13 residues. V lost 5 bases and J 7 bases, leaving 15 bases between the germline ends.

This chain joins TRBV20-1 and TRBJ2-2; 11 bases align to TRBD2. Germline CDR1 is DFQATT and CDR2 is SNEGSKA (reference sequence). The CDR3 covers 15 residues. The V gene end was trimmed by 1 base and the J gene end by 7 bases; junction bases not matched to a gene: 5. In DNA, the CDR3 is TGCAGTGCTAGAGCGGAGACTAGCGGGATCGGGGAGCTGTTTTTT. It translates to CSARAETSGIGELFF.

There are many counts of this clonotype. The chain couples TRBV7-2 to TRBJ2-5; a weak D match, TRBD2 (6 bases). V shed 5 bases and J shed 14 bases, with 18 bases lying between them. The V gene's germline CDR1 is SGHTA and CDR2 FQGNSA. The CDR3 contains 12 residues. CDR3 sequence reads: CASSPTREPDYF. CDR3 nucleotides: TGTGCCAGCAGCCCGACTAGGGAACCAGATTACTTC.

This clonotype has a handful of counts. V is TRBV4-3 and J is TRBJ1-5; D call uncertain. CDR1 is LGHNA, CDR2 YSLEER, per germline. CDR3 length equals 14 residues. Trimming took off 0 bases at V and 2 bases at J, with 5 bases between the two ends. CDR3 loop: CASSQERGNQPQHF. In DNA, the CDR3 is TGCGCCAGCAGCCAAGAACGGGGCAATCAGCCCCAGCATTTT.

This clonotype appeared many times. The CDR3, as DNA: TGTGCCAGCAGTTTAAGCTTTTGGCGGGAGGGAGGCTATGGCTACACCTTC. Translating gives CASSLSFWREGGYGYTF. The rearrangement links TRBV12-3 or TRBV12-4 to TRBJ1-2; D not resolved. This CDR3 has 17 residues. Trimming removed 2 bases at V and 4 bases at J, with 20 bases between.

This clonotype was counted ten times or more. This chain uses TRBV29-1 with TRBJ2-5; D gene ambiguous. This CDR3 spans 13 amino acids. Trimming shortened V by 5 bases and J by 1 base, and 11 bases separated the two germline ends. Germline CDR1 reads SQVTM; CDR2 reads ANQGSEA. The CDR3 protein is CSVPLDTQETQYF. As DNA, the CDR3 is TGCAGCGTTCCACTCGACACCCAAGAGACCCAGTACTTC.

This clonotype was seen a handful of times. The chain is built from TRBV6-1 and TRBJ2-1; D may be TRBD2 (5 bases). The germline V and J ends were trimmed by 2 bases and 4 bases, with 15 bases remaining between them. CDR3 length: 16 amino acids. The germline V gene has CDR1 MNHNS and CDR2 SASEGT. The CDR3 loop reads CASSEPGKGTYNEQFF. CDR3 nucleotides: TGTGCCAGCAGTGAACCGGGAAAGGGAACGTACAATGAGCAGTTCTTC.

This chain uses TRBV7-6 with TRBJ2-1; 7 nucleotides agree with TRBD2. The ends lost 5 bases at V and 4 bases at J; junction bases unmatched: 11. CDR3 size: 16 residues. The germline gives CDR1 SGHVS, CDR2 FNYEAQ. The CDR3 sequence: CASSDRASGEYNEQFF. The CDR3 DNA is TGTGCCAGCAGCGATAGGGCCAGCGGGGAATACAATGAGCAGTTCTTC.

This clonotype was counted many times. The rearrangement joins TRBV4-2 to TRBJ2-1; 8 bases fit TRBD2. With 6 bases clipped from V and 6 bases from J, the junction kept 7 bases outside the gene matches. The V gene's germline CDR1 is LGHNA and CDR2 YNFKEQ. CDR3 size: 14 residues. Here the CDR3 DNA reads TGTGCCAGCAGGTCGGGGGGGCTGGTCAATGAGCAGTTCTTC. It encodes CASRSGGLVNEQFF.

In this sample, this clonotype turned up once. The CDR3 protein is CSARDVERDGLHEQFF. The CDR3 nucleotides are TGCAGTGCTAGAGATGTCGAGCGGGACGGGCTTCATGAGCAGTTCTTC. The rearrangement links TRBV20-1 to TRBJ2-1, with 7 bases lining up with TRBD2. J gave up 8 bases and V 0 bases, and 13 bases lay outside the gene matches. The CDR3 length is 16 residues. CDR1 DFQATT and CDR2 SNEGSKA come from the germline V gene (reference sequence).

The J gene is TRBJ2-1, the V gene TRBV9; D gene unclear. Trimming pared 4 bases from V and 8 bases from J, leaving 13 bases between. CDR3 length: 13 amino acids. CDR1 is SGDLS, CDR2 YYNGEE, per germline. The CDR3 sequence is CASSPRTTYEQFF. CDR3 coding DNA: TGTGCCAGCAGCCCTCGAACAACATATGAGCAGTTCTTC.

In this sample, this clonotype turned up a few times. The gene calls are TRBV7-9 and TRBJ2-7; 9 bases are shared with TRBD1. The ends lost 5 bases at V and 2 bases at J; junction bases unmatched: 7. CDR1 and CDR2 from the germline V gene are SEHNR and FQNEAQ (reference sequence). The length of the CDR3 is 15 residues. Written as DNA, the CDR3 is TGTGCCAGCAGCGCCCGGACAGGGGACGCCTACGAGCAGTACTTC. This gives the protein CASSARTGDAYEQYF.

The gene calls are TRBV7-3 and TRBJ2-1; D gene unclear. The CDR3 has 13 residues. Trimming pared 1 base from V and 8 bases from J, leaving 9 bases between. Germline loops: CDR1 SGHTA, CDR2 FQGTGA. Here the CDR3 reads CASSLNAPHEQFF. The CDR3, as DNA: TGTGCCAGCAGCTTAAATGCCCCCCATGAGCAGTTCTTC.